This entry describes one T cell receptor (beta chain). The data were taken from a study of T cells expressing NK-cell markers. Study context: Underlying the TCR beta repertoires were sorted CD3+CD56+NKG2C+, CD3+CD56+NKG2C- and CD3+CD56-NKG2C+ T cells.

Using the 5' RACE reads, TCRdb records one entry per CDR3 protein without DNA. Seen in this sample are roughly 350,000 distinct CDR3 sequences; the ten most common clones hold around 5.2%. The CDR3 spans 13 residues. CDR1 is SQVTM and CDR2 is ANQGSEA in the germline V gene. The receptor was derived from a man aged 18 to 69 in good health. J is TRBJ1-1 and V is TRBV29-1. Sample: blood T cells: a sorted CD56 or NKG2C T cell subset, CD4+ or CD8+ T cells, or bulk PBMC T cells (not recorded which). The CDR3 is CSASTTMNTEAFF.